Following are 20 T cell receptor beta chains from one sample sequenced in a study of cytomegalovirus exposure and HLA in healthy donors. Researchers ran the PCR with 60 Vbeta and 13 Jbeta primers. Assay: immunoSEQ multiplex PCR; the TCRdb copy retains only in-frame clones and omits some. The sample has 100,000 to 140,000 clones, around 77% seen once. The sequenced sample was PBMCs. Receptors originate from a male donor in good health and CMV-seronegative.

This chain uses TRBV4-1 with TRBJ2-2; 7 bases agree with TRBD2. V dropped 6 bases and J dropped 0; count of bases not matched to a gene: 10. The CDR3 runs to 17 residues. Per the germline V gene, CDR1 is MGHRA and CDR2 is YSYEKL. DNA for the CDR3: TGCGCCAGCAGTCCAGCGGGGACGTTGACGAACACCGGGGAGCTGTTTTTT. Protein: CASSPAGTLTNTGELFF.

The J gene is TRBJ2-6, the V gene TRBV2; D gene ambiguous. Germline lookup yields CDR1 SNHLY and CDR2 FYNNEI. The germline V and J ends were trimmed by 6 bases and 3 bases, with 3 bases remaining between them. The CDR3 spans 12 residues. CDR3 nucleotide sequence: TGTGCCAGCAGCAGTGGGGCCAACGTCCTGACTTTC. It specifies CASSSGANVLTF.

The V gene is TRBV29-1, the J gene TRBJ2-7; 7 bases fit TRBD2. CDR1 and CDR2 from the germline V gene are SQVTM and ANQGSEA. With 4 bases clipped from V and 6 bases from J, the junction kept 6 bases outside the gene matches. The CDR3 covers 12 residues. CDR3 nucleotide sequence: TGCAGCGTTGGCCTCGGCGGGGGCGAGCAGTACTTC. As protein: CSVGLGGGEQYF.

The J gene is TRBJ2-3, the V gene TRBV5-1; D is uncertain. Germline V gene lookup returns CDR1 SGHRS and CDR2 YFSETQ. Trimming removed 4 bases at V and 0 bases at J, with 6 bases between. The CDR3 loop spans 13 amino acids. Written as DNA, the CDR3 is TGCGCCAGCAGCCCAACTAGCACAGATACGCAGTATTTT. This codes for CASSPTSTDTQYF.

This clone came up a few times. This chain uses TRBV6-5 with TRBJ2-7; TRBD1 agrees at 7 bases. V lost 5 bases to trimming and J lost 3 bases; unmatched junction nucleotides: 4. This CDR3 comprises 13 residues. Germline V lookup: CDR1 MNHEY, CDR2 SVGAGI. CDR3 DNA: TGTGCCAGCAGTCGAACAGGGGACTACGAGCAGTACTTC. This encodes CASSRTGDYEQYF.

This clone appeared a single time. This rearrangement joins TRBV7-8 to TRBJ2-3; no firm D call. The germline V and J ends were trimmed by 1 base and 4 bases, with 6 bases remaining between them. The germline V gene encodes CDR1 SGHVS and CDR2 FQNEAQ. This CDR3 has 13 amino acids. CDR3 loop: CASSLGPADTQYF. In nucleotides, the CDR3 is TGTGCCAGCAGCTTAGGGCCCGCAGATACGCAGTATTTT. Combining the CDR3 with reference TRBV7-8 and TRBJ2-3 gives the whole variable domain GAGVSQSPRYKVAKRGQDVALRCDPISGHVSLFWYQQALGQGPEFLTYFQNEAQLDKSGLPSDRFFAERPEGSVSTLKIQRTQQEDSAVYLCASSLGPADTQYFGPGTRLTVL.

The J gene is TRBJ2-7, the V gene TRBV30; weak D call: TRBD2 (5 bases). V was trimmed by 0 bases and J by 6 bases, leaving 12 bases between them. This CDR3 contains 13 residues. Germline V gene data show CDR1 as GTSNPN and CDR2 as SVGIG (reference sequence). The DNA of the CDR3 is TGTGCCTGGAGTGTTTCGGGAATTACCGAGCAGTACTTC. It yields the protein CAWSVSGITEQYF.

As regards this clone: The junction departs from the called germline gene at one end, perhaps through a read error. This chain connects TRBV7-9 to TRBJ2-7, with D perhaps TRBD2 (5 bases). CDR1 is SEHNR and CDR2 is FQNEAQ in the germline V gene (reference sequence). The CDR3 is 12 amino acids. The CDR3 DNA is TGTTCCAGCAGCTTAGCGCTTCGGGAGCAGTACTTC. Translated: CSSSLALREQYF.

The chain recombines TRBV11-2 with TRBJ1-5; a possible D gene is TRBD1 (5 bases). V lost 1 base, J lost 2 bases, and 6 bases lay in between. CDR1 and CDR2 from the germline V gene are SGHAT and FQNNGV. This CDR3 spans 14 amino acids. CDR3 coding DNA: TGTGCCAGCAGCTTAGCGGGGGGCAATCAGCCCCAGCATTTT. It specifies CASSLAGGNQPQHF.

The J gene is TRBJ2-2, the V gene TRBV28; the D gene is possibly TRBD2 (6 bases). This CDR3 is 15 amino acids long. The germline V and J ends were trimmed by 6 bases and 5 bases, with 16 bases remaining between them. Germline V gene data show CDR1 as MDHEN and CDR2 as SYDVKM. The CDR3 here is CASSRAGRVTGELFF. In DNA, the CDR3 is TGTGCCAGCAGCCGCGCCGGGAGAGTAACCGGGGAGCTGTTTTTT.

The V call is TRBV27, the J call TRBJ2-2; TRBD2 aligns across 10 bases. V trimming: 6 bases; J trimming: 6 bases; junction bases outside the gene matches: 7. The CDR3 spans 15 residues. Germline assignment: CDR1 MNHEY and CDR2 SMNVEV (reference sequence). DNA of the CDR3: TGTGCCAGCAGCCTAGCGGGAGTTCTTCCCGGGGAGCTGTTTTTT. Its translation: CASSLAGVLPGELFF.

This chain joins TRBV10-1 and TRBJ2-5, with 10 bases identical to TRBD2. Losses at the gene ends were 3 bases for V and 5 bases for J; bases not matched to a gene: 6. Germline values: CDR1 WNHNN, CDR2 SYGVQD (reference sequence). The CDR3 extends over 15 amino acids. The CDR3 sequence is CASSDPAGGRETQYF. CDR3 DNA sequence: TGCGCCAGCAGTGATCCAGCGGGAGGGCGGGAGACCCAGTACTTC.

The V call is TRBV7-9, the J call TRBJ1-3; 8 bases align to TRBD1. Trimming cost V 4 bases and J 0 bases; bases outside gene matches: 11. Germline V CDR1 and CDR2: SEHNR, FQNEAQ (reference sequence). The CDR3 runs 18 residues. In DNA, the CDR3 is TGTGCCAGCAGCTCGACGGCACAGGGGGTAGGCTCTGGAAACACCATATATTTT. This gives the protein CASSSTAQGVGSGNTIYF.

In its sample, this clone was seen a few times. The rearrangement links TRBV29-1 to TRBJ2-1; 11 nucleotides match TRBD2. Looked up from germline, CDR1 is SQVTM and CDR2 is ANQGSEA. This CDR3 has 13 residues. Trimming took 7 bases from V and 4 from J; bases not matched to a gene: 3. CDR3 residues: CSDGTSGYNEQFF. The CDR3 DNA reads as TGCAGCGATGGGACTAGCGGATACAATGAGCAGTTCTTC.

This clone has a handful of counts. This rearrangement joins TRBV7-7 to TRBJ2-5; D unresolved. CDR3 length equals 11 residues. V lost 4 bases, J lost 5 bases, and 5 bases lay in between. Germline loops: CDR1 SSHAT, CDR2 FNYEAQ (reference sequence). CDR3 sequence (DNA): TGTGCCAGCAGCTCCGGGGAGACCCAGTACTTC. This translates into CASSSGETQYF.

V and J are TRBV6-1 and TRBJ2-1; possibly TRBD2 for D (6 bases). The V gene lost 4 bases and the J gene lost 9 bases, with 25 bases spanning the gap. CDR3 length equals 17 residues. Germline CDR1 reads MNHNS; CDR2 reads SASEGT. CDR3 sequence reads: CASSGGGRDRFVGEQFF. CDR3 nucleotides: TGTGCCAGCAGTGGAGGCGGGCGGGATAGGTTCGTTGGTGAGCAGTTCTTC.

This clone has a handful of counts. This chain joins TRBV29-1 and TRBJ2-7, with 9 nucleotides matching TRBD1. CDR3 size: 12 residues. Trimming at V came to 6 bases and at J to 7 bases, leaving 7 bases not matched to a gene. Per germline, CDR1 SQVTM and CDR2 ANQGSEA. The CDR3 reads CSVGGQGGEQYF. In nucleotides, the CDR3 is TGCAGCGTCGGGGGACAGGGCGGGGAGCAGTACTTC.

The V gene is TRBV5-1, the J gene TRBJ2-1, with TRBD2 matching 9 bases. Trimming cost V 2 bases and J 6 bases; bases outside gene matches: 6. Germline CDR1 reads SGHRS; CDR2 reads YFSETQ. The CDR3 loop spans 15 amino acids. CDR3 sequence reads: CASSFAGGSGNEQFF. In DNA, the CDR3 is TGCGCCAGCAGCTTTGCGGGAGGGTCGGGCAATGAGCAGTTCTTC.

This chain joins TRBV11-2 and TRBJ1-3; TRBD1 might be the D (6 bases). The ends were cut back, 5 bases at V and 0 bases at J, with 14 bases in the middle. The CDR3 has 16 amino acids. In germline, CDR1 is SGHAT, CDR2 FQNNGV. CDR3 protein: CASSRIQGSSGNTIYF. CDR3 DNA sequence: TGTGCCAGCAGCCGGATACAGGGAAGCTCTGGAAACACCATATATTTT.

This chain connects TRBV10-3 to TRBJ2-1, with 10 nucleotides matching TRBD2. Germline lookup yields CDR1 ENHRY and CDR2 SYGVKD. The CDR3 totals 16 residues. J lost 10 bases, V lost 2 bases, and 11 bases had no gene match. The CDR3 bases are TGTGCCATCAGTGAGGCGAGGCTAGCGGGAGTTCAAGAGCAGTTCTTC. Translated: CAISEARLAGVQEQFF.